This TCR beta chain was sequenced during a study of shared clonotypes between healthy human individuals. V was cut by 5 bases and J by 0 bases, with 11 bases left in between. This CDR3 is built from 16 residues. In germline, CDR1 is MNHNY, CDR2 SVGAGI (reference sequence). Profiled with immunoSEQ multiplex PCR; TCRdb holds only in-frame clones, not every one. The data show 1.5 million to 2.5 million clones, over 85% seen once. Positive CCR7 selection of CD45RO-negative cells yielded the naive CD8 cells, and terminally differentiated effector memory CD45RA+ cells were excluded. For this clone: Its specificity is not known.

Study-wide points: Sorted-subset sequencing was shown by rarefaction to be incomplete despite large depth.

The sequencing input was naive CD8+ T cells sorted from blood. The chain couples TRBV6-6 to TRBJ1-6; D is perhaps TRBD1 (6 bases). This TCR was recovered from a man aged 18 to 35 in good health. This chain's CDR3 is CASSQQGSSYNSPLHF. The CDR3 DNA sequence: TGTGCCAGCAGTCAACAGGGCAGCTCCTATAATTCACCCCTCCACTTT.